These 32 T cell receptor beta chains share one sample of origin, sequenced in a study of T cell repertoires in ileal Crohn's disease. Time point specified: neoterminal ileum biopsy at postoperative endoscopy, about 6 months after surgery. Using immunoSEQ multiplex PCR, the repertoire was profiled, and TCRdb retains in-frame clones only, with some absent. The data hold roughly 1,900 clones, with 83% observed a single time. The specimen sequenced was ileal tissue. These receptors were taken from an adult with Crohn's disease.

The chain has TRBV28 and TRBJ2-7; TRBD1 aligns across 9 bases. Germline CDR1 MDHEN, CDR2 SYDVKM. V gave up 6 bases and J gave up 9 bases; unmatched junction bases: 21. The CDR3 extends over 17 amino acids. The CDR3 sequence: CASSPLVSVGQGVGQYF. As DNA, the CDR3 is TGTGCCAGCAGCCCCCTCGTTTCGGTGGGACAGGGTGTGGGGCAGTACTTC.

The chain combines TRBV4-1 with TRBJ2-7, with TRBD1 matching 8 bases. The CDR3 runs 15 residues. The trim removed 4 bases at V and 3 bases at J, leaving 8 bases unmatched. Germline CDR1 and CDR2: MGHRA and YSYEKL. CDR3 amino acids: CASSRSDGQGYEQYF. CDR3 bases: TGCGCCAGCAGCCGGTCTGATGGACAGGGCTACGAGCAGTACTTC.

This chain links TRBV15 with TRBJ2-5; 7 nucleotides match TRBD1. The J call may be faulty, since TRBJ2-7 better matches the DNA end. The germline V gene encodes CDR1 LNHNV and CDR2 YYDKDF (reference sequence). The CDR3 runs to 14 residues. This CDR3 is CATSRSGGTYEQYF. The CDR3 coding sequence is TGTGCCACCAGCAGATCAGGGGGAACCTACGAGCAGTACTTC.

CDR3 coding DNA: TGTGCCAGCAGCCGTCCGGGACAGGGGAAAGCCGGGGAGCTGTTTTTT. This codes for CASSRPGQGKAGELFF. This chain links TRBV5-5 with TRBJ2-2; 10 nucleotides align to TRBD1. CDR3 length: 16 amino acids. V trimming: 4 bases; J trimming: 6 bases; junction bases outside the gene matches: 9. The germline gives CDR1 SGHKS, CDR2 YYEKEE (reference sequence).

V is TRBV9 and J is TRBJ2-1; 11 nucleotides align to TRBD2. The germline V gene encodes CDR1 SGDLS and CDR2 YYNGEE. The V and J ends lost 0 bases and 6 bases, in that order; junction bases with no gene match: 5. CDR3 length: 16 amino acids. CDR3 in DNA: TGTGCCAGCAGCGTAGAGTTAGCGGGAGGGTTCAATGAGCAGTTCTTC. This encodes CASSVELAGGFNEQFF.

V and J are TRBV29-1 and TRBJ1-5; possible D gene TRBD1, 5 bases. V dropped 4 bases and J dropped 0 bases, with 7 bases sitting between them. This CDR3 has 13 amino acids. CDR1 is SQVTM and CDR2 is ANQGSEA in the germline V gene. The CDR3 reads CSVVGDSNQPQHF. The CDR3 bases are TGCAGCGTTGTAGGGGATAGCAATCAGCCCCAGCATTTT. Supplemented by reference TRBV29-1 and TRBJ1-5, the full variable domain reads SAVISQKPSRDICQRGTSLTIQCQVDSQVTMMFWYRQQPGQSLTLIATANQGSEATYESGFVIDKFPISRPNLTFSTLTVSNMSPEDSSIYLCSVVGDSNQPQHFGDGTRLSIL.

CDR3 nucleotide sequence: TGCGCCAGCAGCCAAGATTCCACTAGCGGGGGACCCACCGGGGAGCTGTTTTTT. This translates into CASSQDSTSGGPTGELFF. The chain is built from TRBV4-1 and TRBJ2-2; 11 bases match TRBD2. The CDR3 extends over 18 amino acids. CDR1 MGHRA and CDR2 YSYEKL come from the germline V gene. Losses at the gene ends were 0 bases for V and 4 bases for J; bases not matched to a gene: 7.

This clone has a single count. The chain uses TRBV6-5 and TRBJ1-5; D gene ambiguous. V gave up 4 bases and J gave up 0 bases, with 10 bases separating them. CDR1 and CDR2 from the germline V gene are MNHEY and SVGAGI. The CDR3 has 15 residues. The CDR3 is CASSSTTHSNQPQHF. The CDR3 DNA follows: TGTGCCAGCAGTTCCACAACCCATAGCAATCAGCCCCAGCATTTT.

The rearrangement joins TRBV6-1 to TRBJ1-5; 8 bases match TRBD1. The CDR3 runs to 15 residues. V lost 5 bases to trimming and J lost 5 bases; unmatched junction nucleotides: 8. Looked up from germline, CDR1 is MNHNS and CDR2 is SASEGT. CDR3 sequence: CASSIDRGGYQPQHF. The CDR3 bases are TGTGCCAGCAGTATTGACAGGGGAGGTTATCAGCCCCAGCATTTT.

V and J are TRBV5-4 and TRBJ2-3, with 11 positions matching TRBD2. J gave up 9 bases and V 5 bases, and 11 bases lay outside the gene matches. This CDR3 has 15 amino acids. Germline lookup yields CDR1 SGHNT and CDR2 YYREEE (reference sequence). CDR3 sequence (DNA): TGTGCCAGCAGGTTAGCGGGAGGGCCCATTGGGACGCAGTATTTT. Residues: CASRLAGGPIGTQYF.

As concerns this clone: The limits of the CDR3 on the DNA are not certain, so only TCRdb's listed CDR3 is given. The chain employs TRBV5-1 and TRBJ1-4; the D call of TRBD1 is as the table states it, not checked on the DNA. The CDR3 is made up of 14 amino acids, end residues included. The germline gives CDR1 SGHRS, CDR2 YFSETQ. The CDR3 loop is CASSFRDRMKNCFF.

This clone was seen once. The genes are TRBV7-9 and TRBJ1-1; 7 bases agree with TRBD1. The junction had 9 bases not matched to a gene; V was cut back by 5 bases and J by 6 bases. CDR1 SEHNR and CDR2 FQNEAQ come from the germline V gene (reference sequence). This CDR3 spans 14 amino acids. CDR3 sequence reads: CASSMTGYDAEAFF. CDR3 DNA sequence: TGTGCCAGCAGCATGACAGGGTATGACGCTGAAGCTTTCTTT.

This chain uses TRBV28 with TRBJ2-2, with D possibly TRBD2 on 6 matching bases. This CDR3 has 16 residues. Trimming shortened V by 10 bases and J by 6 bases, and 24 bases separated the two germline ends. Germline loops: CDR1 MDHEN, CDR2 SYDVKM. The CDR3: CATKQDLTSIAGELFF. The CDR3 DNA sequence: TGTGCCACTAAACAGGACTTGACTAGTATAGCCGGGGAGCTGTTTTTT.

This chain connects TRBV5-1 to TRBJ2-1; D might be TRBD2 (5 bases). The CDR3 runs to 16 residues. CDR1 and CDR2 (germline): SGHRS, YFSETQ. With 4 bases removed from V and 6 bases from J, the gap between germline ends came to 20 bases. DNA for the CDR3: TGCGCCAGCAGCACGAACCCCCTCGCCGGAGGCAATGAGCAGTTCTTC. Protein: CASSTNPLAGGNEQFF. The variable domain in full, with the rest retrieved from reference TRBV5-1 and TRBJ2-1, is KAGVTQTPRYLIKTRGQQVTLSCSPISGHRSVSWYQQTPGQGLQFLFEYFSETQRNKGNFPGRFSGRQFSNSRSEMNVSTLELGDSALYLCASSTNPLAGGNEQFFGPGTRLTVL.

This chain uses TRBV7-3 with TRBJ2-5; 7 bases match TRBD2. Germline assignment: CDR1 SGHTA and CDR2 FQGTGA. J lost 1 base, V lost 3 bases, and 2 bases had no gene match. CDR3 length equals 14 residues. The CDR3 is CASSLGGSQETQYF. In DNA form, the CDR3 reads TGTGCCAGCAGCTTGGGAGGGTCCCAAGAGACCCAGTACTTC.

The CDR3 loop reads CASSRAGVAGIQETQYF. The CDR3 DNA reads as TGCGCCAGCAGCCGTGCGGGGGTAGCGGGCATACAAGAGACCCAGTACTTC. This chain joins TRBV5-1 and TRBJ2-5; 7 nucleotides line up with TRBD2. The junction had 14 bases not matched to a gene; V was cut back by 4 bases and J by 2 bases. Germline V gene lookup returns CDR1 SGHRS and CDR2 YFSETQ. This CDR3 has 17 amino acids. Supplemented by reference TRBV5-1 and TRBJ2-5, the full variable domain reads KAGVTQTPRYLIKTRGQQVTLSCSPISGHRSVSWYQQTPGQGLQFLFEYFSETQRNKGNFPGRFSGRQFSNSRSEMNVSTLELGDSALYLCASSRAGVAGIQETQYFGPGTRLLVL.

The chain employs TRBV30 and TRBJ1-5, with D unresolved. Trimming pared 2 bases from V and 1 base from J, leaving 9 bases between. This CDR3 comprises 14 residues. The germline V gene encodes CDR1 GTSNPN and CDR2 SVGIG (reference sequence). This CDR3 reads CAWSSELSNQPQHF. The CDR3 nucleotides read TGTGCCTGGAGTTCGGAGCTCAGCAATCAGCCCCAGCATTTT.

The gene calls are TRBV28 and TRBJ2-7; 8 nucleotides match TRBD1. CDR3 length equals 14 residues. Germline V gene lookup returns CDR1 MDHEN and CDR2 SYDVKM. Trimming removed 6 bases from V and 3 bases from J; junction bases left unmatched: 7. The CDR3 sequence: CASRIPGGGYEQYF. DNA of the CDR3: TGTGCCAGCAGGATCCCAGGGGGCGGCTACGAGCAGTACTTC.

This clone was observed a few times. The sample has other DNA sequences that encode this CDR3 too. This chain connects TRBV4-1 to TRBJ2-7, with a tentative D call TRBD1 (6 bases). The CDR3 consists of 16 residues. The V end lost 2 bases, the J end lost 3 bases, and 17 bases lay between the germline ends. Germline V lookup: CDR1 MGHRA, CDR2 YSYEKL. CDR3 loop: CASSQTGGGASYEQYF. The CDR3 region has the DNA TGCGCCAGCAGCCAAACTGGTGGGGGCGCGAGCTACGAGCAGTACTTC.

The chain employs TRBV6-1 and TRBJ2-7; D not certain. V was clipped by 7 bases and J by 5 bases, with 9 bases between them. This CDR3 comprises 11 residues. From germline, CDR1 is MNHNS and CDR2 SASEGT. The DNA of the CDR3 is TGTGCCAGCATACTGATCCACGAGCAGTACTTC. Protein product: CASILIHEQYF.

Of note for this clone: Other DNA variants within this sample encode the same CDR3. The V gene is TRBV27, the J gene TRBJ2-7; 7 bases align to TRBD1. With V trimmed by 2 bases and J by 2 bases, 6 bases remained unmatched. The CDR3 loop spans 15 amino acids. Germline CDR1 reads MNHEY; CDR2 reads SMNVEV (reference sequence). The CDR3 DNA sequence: TGTGCCAGCAGTTTAAGCTCCGGACAGGCCTACGAGCAGTACTTC. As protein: CASSLSSGQAYEQYF.

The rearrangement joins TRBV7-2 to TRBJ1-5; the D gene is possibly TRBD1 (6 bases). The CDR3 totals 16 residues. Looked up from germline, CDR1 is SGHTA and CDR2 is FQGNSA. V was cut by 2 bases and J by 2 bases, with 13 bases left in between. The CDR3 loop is CASSLRAGAGNQPQHF. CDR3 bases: TGTGCCAGCAGCTTAAGGGCGGGGGCTGGCAATCAGCCCCAGCATTTT. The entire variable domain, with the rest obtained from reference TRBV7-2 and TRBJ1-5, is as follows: GAGVSQSPSNKVTEKGKDVELRCDPISGHTALYWYRQSLGQGLEFLIYFQGNSAPDKSGLPSDRFSAERTGGSVSTLTIQRTQQEDSAVYLCASSLRAGAGNQPQHFGDGTRLSIL.

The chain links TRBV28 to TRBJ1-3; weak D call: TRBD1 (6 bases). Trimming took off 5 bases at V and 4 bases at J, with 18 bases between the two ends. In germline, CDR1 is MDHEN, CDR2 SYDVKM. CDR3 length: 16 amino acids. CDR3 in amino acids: CASSPRDILTGNTIYF. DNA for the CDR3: TGTGCCAGCAGTCCGAGGGACATCCTCACGGGAAACACCATATATTTT.

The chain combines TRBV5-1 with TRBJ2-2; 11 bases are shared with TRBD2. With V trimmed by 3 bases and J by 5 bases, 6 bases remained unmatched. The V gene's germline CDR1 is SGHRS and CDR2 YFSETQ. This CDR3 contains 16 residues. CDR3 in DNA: TGCGCCAGCAGCTACGGACTAGCGGGTCTAACCGGGGAGCTGTTTTTT. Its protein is CASSYGLAGLTGELFF.

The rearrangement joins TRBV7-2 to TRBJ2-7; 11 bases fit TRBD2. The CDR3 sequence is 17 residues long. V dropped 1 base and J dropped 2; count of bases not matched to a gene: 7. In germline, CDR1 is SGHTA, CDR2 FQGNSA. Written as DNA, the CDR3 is TGTGCCAGCAGCTTAGGGGCTAGCGGGGGGACTCCCTACGAGCAGTACTTC. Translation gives CASSLGASGGTPYEQYF. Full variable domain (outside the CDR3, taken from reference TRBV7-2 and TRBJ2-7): GAGVSQSPSNKVTEKGKDVELRCDPISGHTALYWYRQSLGQGLEFLIYFQGNSAPDKSGLPSDRFSAERTGGSVSTLTIQRTQQEDSAVYLCASSLGASGGTPYEQYFGPGTRLTVT.

The CDR3 region is CASRGGGPGDHNEQFF. The CDR3 nucleotides read TGTGCCAGCAGGGGAGGGGGTCCGGGAGATCACAATGAGCAGTTCTTC. The chain has TRBV5-4 and TRBJ2-1, with a weak D call TRBD2 (7 bases). This CDR3 contains 16 residues. CDR1 is SGHNT and CDR2 is YYREEE in the germline V gene (reference sequence). V lost 5 bases to trimming and J lost 5 bases, with 20 bases between them.

The CDR3, as DNA: TGTGCCAGTAGTATAGATTCAGGGGCGCGGGAAGCTTTCTTT. Its translation: CASSIDSGAREAFF. The rearrangement links TRBV19 to TRBJ1-1, with a tentative D call TRBD1 (6 bases). In germline, CDR1 is LNHDA, CDR2 SQIVND (reference sequence). The CDR3 loop spans 14 amino acids. Deletions cut 0 bases from V and 8 bases from J, with 13 bases between.

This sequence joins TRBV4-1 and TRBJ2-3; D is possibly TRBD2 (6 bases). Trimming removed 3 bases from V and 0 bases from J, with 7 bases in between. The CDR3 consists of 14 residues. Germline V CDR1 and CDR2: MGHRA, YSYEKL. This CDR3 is CASSQAGSTDTQYF. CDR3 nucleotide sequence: TGCGCCAGCAGCCAGGCGGGAAGCACAGATACGCAGTATTTT.

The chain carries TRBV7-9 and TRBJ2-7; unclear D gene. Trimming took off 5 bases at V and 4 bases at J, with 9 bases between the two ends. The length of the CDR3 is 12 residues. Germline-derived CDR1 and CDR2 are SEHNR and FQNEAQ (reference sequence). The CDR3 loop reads CASSGSGYEQYF. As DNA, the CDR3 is TGTGCCAGCAGCGGCTCAGGTTACGAGCAGTACTTC.

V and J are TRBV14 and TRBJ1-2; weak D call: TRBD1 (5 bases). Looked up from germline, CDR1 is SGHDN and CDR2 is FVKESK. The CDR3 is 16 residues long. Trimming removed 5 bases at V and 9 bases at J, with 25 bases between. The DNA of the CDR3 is TGTGCCAGCAGCTCCCAAACCGCACCGGGACGCGGGAGCTACACCTTC. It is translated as CASSSQTAPGRGSYTF. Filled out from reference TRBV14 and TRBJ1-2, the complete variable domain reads EAGVTQFPSHSVIEKGQTVTLRCDPISGHDNLYWYRRVMGKEIKFLLHFVKESKQDESGMPNNRFLAERTGGTYSTLKVQPAELEDSGVYFCASSSQTAPGRGSYTFGSGTRLTVV.

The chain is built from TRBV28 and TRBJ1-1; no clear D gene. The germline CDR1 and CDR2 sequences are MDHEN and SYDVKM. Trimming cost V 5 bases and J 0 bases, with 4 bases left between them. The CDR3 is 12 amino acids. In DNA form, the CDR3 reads TGTGCCAGCAGTGAGATGAACACTGAAGCTTTCTTT. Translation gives CASSEMNTEAFF.

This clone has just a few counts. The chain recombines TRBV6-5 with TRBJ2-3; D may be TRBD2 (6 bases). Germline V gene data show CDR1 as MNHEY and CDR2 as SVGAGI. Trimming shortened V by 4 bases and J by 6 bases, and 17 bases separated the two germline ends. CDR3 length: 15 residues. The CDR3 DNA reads TGTGCCAGCAGTTCACTAGCCCGCCCCAGGGATACGCAGTATTTT. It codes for CASSSLARPRDTQYF.